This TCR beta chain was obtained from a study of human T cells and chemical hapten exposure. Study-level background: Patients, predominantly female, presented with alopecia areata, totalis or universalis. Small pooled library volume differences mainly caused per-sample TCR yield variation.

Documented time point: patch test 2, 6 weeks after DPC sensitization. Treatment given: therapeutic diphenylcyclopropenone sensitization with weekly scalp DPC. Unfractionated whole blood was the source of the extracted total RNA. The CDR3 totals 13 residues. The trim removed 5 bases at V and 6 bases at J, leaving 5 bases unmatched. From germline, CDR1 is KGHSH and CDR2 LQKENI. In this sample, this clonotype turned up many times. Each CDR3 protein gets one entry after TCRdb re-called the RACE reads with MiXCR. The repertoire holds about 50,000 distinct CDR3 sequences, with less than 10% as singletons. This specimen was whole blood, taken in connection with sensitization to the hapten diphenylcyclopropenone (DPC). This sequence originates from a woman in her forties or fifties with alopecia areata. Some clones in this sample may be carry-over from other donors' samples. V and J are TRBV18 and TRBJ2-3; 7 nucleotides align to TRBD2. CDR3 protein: CASSALATDTQYF. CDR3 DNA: TGTGCCAGCTCAGCACTAGCGACCGATACGCAGTATTTT.